These T cell receptor beta chains were read from a single sample in a study of cytomegalovirus exposure and HLA in healthy donors. This table comes from immunoSEQ multiplex PCR, and its TCRdb copy is limited to in-frame clones, with some not included. The sample has roughly 200,000 clones; about 70% are singletons. The sample taken for sequencing was PBMCs. These receptors came from a middle-aged man in good health and CMV-seropositive. Both conserved end residues are part of each CDR3. A D gene is named only where the DNA matches it firmly. The size entry is marked missing in some rows and otherwise reads once, few, many or a size class.

D | size | J | V | DNA | CDR3
TRBD1 | . | TRBJ1-6 | TRBV2 | TGTGCCAGCAGTGAAAGGCAGGGGGCTTCACCCCTCCACTTT | CASSERQGASPLHF
TRBD1 | . | TRBJ1-3 | TRBV6-5 | TGTGCCAGCAGGAAGAGGACAGGGGGAAACACCATATATTTT | CASRKRTGGNTIYF
TRBD2 | . | TRBJ2-1 | TRBV7-2 | TGTGCCAGCAGTCTTAGCGGGGGGGCCTACAATGAGCAGTTCTTC | CASSLSGGAYNEQFF
TRBD1 | once | TRBJ1-1 | TRBV6-6 | TGTGCCAGCAGCACGACAGGGGGCACTGAAGCTTTCTTT | CASSTTGGTEAFF
. | . | TRBJ1-2 | TRBV29-1 | TGCAGCGTTCAGGAGGGTGGCTATGGCTACACCTTC | CSVQEGGYGYTF
. | . | TRBJ2-3 | TRBV9 | TGTGCCAGCAGCGTAGGGAGGGTGGATACGCAGTATTTT | CASSVGRVDTQYF
TRBD1 | . | TRBJ1-1 | TRBV19 | TGTGCCAGTAGTACCCTGACAGGGGCGGGAACTGAAGCTTTCTTT | CASSTLTGAGTEAFF
TRBD1 | . | TRBJ2-5 | TRBV6-6 | TGTGCCAGCAGTATACAGGGGAAGGAGACCCAGTACTTC | CASSIQGKETQYF
. | . | TRBJ1-1 | TRBV4-1 | TGCGCCAGCAGCCAATCCTTCACTGAAGCTTTCTTT | CASSQSFTEAFF
TRBD1 | . | TRBJ2-7 | TRBV7-2 | TGTGCCAGCAGCACGGACAGGATGGTTGAGGACGAGCAGTACTTC | CASSTDRMVEDEQYF
. | . | TRBJ1-4 | TRBV7-9 | TGTGCCAGCAGCCCGCCGGGGTCCGGGGAAAAACTGTTTTTT | CASSPPGSGEKLFF
TRBD2 | . | TRBJ2-7 | TRBV2 | TGTGCCAGCAGTGGGGGACTAGCGGGGGACACCTACGAGCAGTACTTC | CASSGGLAGDTYEQYF
TRBD1 | . | TRBJ1-4 | TRBV4-1 | TGCGCCAGCAGCCATCTACGCGTTCCAGGGGGTGATGAAAAACTGTTTTTT | CASSHLRVPGGDEKLFF
TRBD1 | few | TRBJ1-2 | TRBV6-1 | TGTGCCAGCAGAAAGGGGGCCGAGGCCTATGGCTACACCTTC | CASRKGAEAYGYTF
. | . | TRBJ1-6 | TRBV7-6 | TGTGCCAGCAGCTTAGAACAGGGTCCTCATTCACCCCTCCACTTT | CASSLEQGPHSPLHF
. | few | TRBJ1-3 | TRBV5-6 | TGTGCCAGCAGCTTCGCAGGGTTCGGAAACACCATATATTTT | CASSFAGFGNTIYF
. | . | TRBJ1-1 | TRBV28 | TGTGCCAGCACCTGGGGGGTAGGGAACACTGAAGCTTTCTTT | CASTWGVGNTEAFF
TRBD2 | . | TRBJ2-2 | TRBV13 | TGTGCCAGCAGCTTTACAGCGGCGGGGGGGCAAGACGGGGAGCTGTTTTTT | CASSFTAAGGQDGELFF
TRBD1 | . | TRBJ2-1 | TRBV7-9 | TGTGCCAGCAGTTACGAACAGGGGCTCAGCTCCTACAATGAGCAGTTCTTC | CASSYEQGLSSYNEQFF
. | . | TRBJ1-5 | TRBV4-2 | TGTGCCAGCAGCCAAGACCCCAGGGTCAATCAGCCCCAGCATTTT | CASSQDPRVNQPQHF
. | . | TRBJ2-7 | TRBV7-9 | TGTGCCAGCAGCTTAGTTGGGCTCTCTAAGTCTTACGAGCAGTACTTC | CASSLVGLSKSYEQYF
TRBD1 | . | TRBJ1-4 | TRBV6-5 | TGTGCCAGCAGTACCAGGGGGCGCGGTGAAAAACTGTTTTTT | CASSTRGRGEKLFF
. | . | TRBJ2-3 | TRBV19 | TGTGCCAGTCGGGACACCTACACAGATACGCAGTATTTT | CASRDTYTDTQYF
TRBD2 | . | TRBJ2-5 | TRBV6-1 | TGTGCCAGCGGGATGCGGGGGGCTTACCAAGAGACCCAGTACTTC | CASGMRGAYQETQYF
. | few | TRBJ1-2 | TRBV6-1 | TGTGCCAGCAGCGAAGCAGGGGTATATGGCTACACCTTC | CASSEAGVYGYTF
TRBD1 | few | TRBJ1-1 | TRBV19 | TGTGCCAGTAGTAGGGGACAGAAAAACACTGAAGCTTTCTTT | CASSRGQKNTEAFF
TRBD2 | . | TRBJ2-1 | TRBV7-3 | TGTGCCAGCAGACTGACTAGCGGGGGGGTGGATGAGCAGTTCTTC | CASRLTSGGVDEQFF
. | . | TRBJ1-1 | TRBV5-1 | TGCGCCAGCAGCCCCCGGATGAGAGGTCAAACTGAAGCTTTCTTT | CASSPRMRGQTEAFF
TRBD1 | . | TRBJ2-2 | TRBV10-3 | TGTGCCATCAGTCCAACTTCGGACAGGCAGAACACCGGGGAGCTGTTTTTT | CAISPTSDRQNTGELFF
TRBD2 | . | TRBJ2-7 | TRBV7-2 | TGTGCCAGCAGCTTAGGAGGCGGGGGGGGATCCTACGAGCAGTACTTC | CASSLGGGGGSYEQYF
TRBD1 | . | TRBJ2-1 | TRBV2 | TGTGCCACCGAACCGGACAGGGGGGGCTACAATGAGCAGTTCTTC | CATEPDRGGYNEQFF
. | . | TRBJ1-1 | TRBV4-3 | TGCGCCAGCAGCCAAGAGGGCGGGGTCGACACTGAAGCTTTCTTT | CASSQEGGVDTEAFF
TRBD1 | . | TRBJ2-1 | TRBV5-6 | TGTGCCAGCAGCTTGGCAGGACAGGGAACGAGTGAGCAGTTCTTC | CASSLAGQGTSEQFF
. | few | TRBJ2-1 | TRBV25-1 | TGTGCCAGCAGTGAAAAAAGGCAGGCTTTTTACAATGAGCAGTTCTTC | CASSEKRQAFYNEQFF
TRBD1 | few | TRBJ1-1 | TRBV10-3 | TGTGCCATCAGTGAGTCGACAGGGGTTTACGCTGAAGCTTTCTTT | CAISESTGVYAEAFF
. | once | TRBJ2-1 | TRBV5-4 | . | CASNLWGQGARFF
. | . | TRBJ1-6 | TRBV13 | TGTGCCAGCAGCCTAGGGAGTTCTAATTCACCCCTCCACTTT | CASSLGSSNSPLHF
. | . | TRBJ1-2 | TRBV5-1 | TGCGCCAGCAGTATAAACAGGTCTGGCTACACCTTC | CASSINRSGYTF
. | once | TRBJ2-2 | TRBV27 | TGTGCCAGCAGATCCGGGACAAAAAACACCGGGGAGCTGTTTTTT | CASRSGTKNTGELFF
TRBD1 | . | TRBJ1-6 | TRBV5-1 | TGCGCCAGCAGCATAGCGGGACAGGGTAATTCACCCCTCCACTTT | CASSIAGQGNSPLHF
TRBD2 | . | TRBJ2-7 | TRBV18 | TGTGCCAGCTCACCTCTAGCGGGGGCCGGATACGAGCAGTACTTT | CASSPLAGAGYEQYF
TRBD1 | . | TRBJ2-7 | TRBV5-6 | TGTGCCAGCAGCCCTGAAGGACAGGGGGACGAGCAGTACTTC | CASSPEGQGDEQYF
. | few | TRBJ1-2 | TRBV19 | TGTGCCAGTAGTATAGGTGGACAGTATGGCTACACCTTC | CASSIGGQYGYTF
TRBD2 | once | TRBJ2-2 | TRBV29-1 | TGCAGCGTCTACCGGGAGGTCGGGGAGCTGTTTTTT | CSVYREVGELFF
. | few | TRBJ1-1 | TRBV5-1 | TGCGCCAGCAGCTTGGGACAGATGATGAACACTGAAGCTTTCTTT | CASSLGQMMNTEAFF
. | . | TRBJ1-1 | TRBV7-9 | TGTTCCAGCAGCCCGGACAGCTTGAACACTGAAGCTTTCTTT | CSSSPDSLNTEAFF
TRBD1 | . | TRBJ2-7 | TRBV6-1 | TGTGCCAGCAGTGAAGCGGGACAGGGGGCTTCCTACGAGCAGTACTTC | CASSEAGQGASYEQYF
. | . | TRBJ2-5 | TRBV5-5 | TGTGCCAGCGCCTTACCGGGACTGAGGATCGGAGAGACCCAGTACTTC | CASALPGLRIGETQYF
TRBD1 | . | TRBJ1-2 | TRBV5-6 | TGTGCCAGCAGTTTTGGACAGGGTTTTAACTATGGCTACACCTTC | CASSFGQGFNYGYTF
TRBD1 | . | TRBJ2-7 | TRBV5-4 | TGTGCCAGCAGCTCCCGGGACAGGGTCCCCTACGAGCAGTACTTC | CASSSRDRVPYEQYF
. | . | TRBJ2-7 | TRBV5-6 | TGTGCCAGCAGCTTGGGAGACAGGTTCAACGAGCAGTACTTC | CASSLGDRFNEQYF
. | . | TRBJ1-1 | TRBV7-9 | TGTGCCAGCAGCTTAGGTTCTTTTGCGGTATTCCCTGAAGCTTTCTTT | CASSLGSFAVFPEAFF
TRBD1 | . | TRBJ2-7 | TRBV25-1 | TGTGCCAGCAGCTGGACAGGTGGGTCTGGGGAGCAGTACTTC | CASSWTGGSGEQYF